This TCR beta chain was sequenced during a study of cytomegalovirus exposure and HLA in healthy donors. Using immunoSEQ multiplex PCR, the repertoire was profiled, and TCRdb retains in-frame clones only, with some absent. The sample holds over 110,000 clones; more than 75% are singletons and the top ten take less than 9%. The sample taken for sequencing was PBMCs. The clonotype originates from a man between 18 and 35 years old in good health and CMV-seropositive.

CDR3 in DNA: TGTGCCACCAGCAGAGATCTCGGGATGGGTCAGCCCCAGCATTTT. It translates to CATSRDLGMGQPQHF. The J gene is TRBJ1-5, the V gene TRBV15; D gene ambiguous. This CDR3 spans 15 amino acids. With 0 bases removed from V and 6 bases from J, the gap between germline ends came to 12 bases. Germline lookup yields CDR1 LNHNV and CDR2 YYDKDF (reference sequence).